This TCR beta chain is drawn from a study of regulatory T cells in long-lasting Graves disease. This clonotype was recorded a few times. Building of the TCR beta libraries involved iRepertoire HTBI primers and Arm-PCR of CDR3 regions. Using its own MiXCR run on the multiplex PCR reads, TCRdb lists one record per CDR3 protein. The data contain some 370,000 distinct CDR3 sequences, about 20% of them singletons. Stated time point: persistent/refractory GD, antithyroid drugs over 5 years with positive TRAb. Making the TCR library involved RNA that had been extracted from PBMCs. CDR3 length: 14 residues. Germline CDR1 is PRHDT and CDR2 is FYEKMQ (reference sequence). V lost 5 bases and J lost 3, with 13 bases in between.

The rearrangement links TRBV13 to TRBJ1-1, with D possibly being TRBD1 (6 bases). The source is a female donor with Graves disease. This specimen was peripheral blood mononuclear cells (PBMCs), taken when the disease was refractory, from a patient treated with antithyroid drugs. CDR3 region: CASSKTDRHTEAFF. The CDR3, as DNA: TGTGCCAGCAGCAAAACGGACAGACACACTGAAGCTTTCTTT. Based on the CDR3 plus reference TRBV13 and TRBJ1-1, the full variable domain is AAGVIQSPRHLIKEKRETATLKCYPIPRHDTVYWYQQGPGQDPQFLISFYEKMQSDKGSIPDRFSAQQFSDYHSELNMSSLELGDSALYFCASSKTDRHTEAFFGQGTRLTVV.